These T cell receptor beta chains were read from a single sample in a study of chemoradiotherapy in HPV16-positive cancers. Assay: immunoSEQ multiplex PCR; the TCRdb copy retains only in-frame clones and omits some. Of over 7,000 clones listed, 87% are singletons. The sample in question was blood, obtained from a patient who underwent chemoradiotherapy. All receptors come from a human donor with HPV-associated anogenital cancer. The CDR3 runs from the conserved cysteine through the conserved F or W. The D gene is left open where the match is weak. Some rows have no size entry. The others give once, few or many, or a class for an expanded clone.

cdr3_aa: CASSWGGTHTGELFF
cdr3_nt: TGTGCCAGCAGCTGGGGGGGGACCCACACCGGGGAGCTGTTTTTT
j_call: TRBJ2-2
v_call: TRBV5-6
clone_size: .
d_call: TRBD2

cdr3_aa: CASSQQGSSTDTQYF
cdr3_nt: TGTGCCAGCAGCCAGCAGGGCTCTAGCACAGATACGCAGTATTTT
j_call: TRBJ2-3
v_call: TRBV5-8
clone_size: .
d_call: .

cdr3_aa: CASSGTARNTIYF
cdr3_nt: TGTGCCAGTAGTGGGACAGCCCGAAACACCATATATTTT
j_call: TRBJ1-3
v_call: TRBV19
clone_size: once
d_call: TRBD1

cdr3_aa: CASSLAGTGDSPLHF
cdr3_nt: TGTGCCAGCAGCTTGGCCGGGACAGGGGACTCACCCCTCCACTTT
j_call: TRBJ1-6
v_call: TRBV5-6
clone_size: few
d_call: TRBD1

cdr3_aa: CASRRTASNYGYTF
cdr3_nt: TGTGCCAGCAGGAGGACAGCAAGTAACTATGGCTACACCTTC
j_call: TRBJ1-2
v_call: TRBV28
clone_size: .
d_call: .

cdr3_aa: CASSPGPGTDTQYF
cdr3_nt: TGCGCCAGCAGCCCCGGACCCGGCACAGATACGCAGTATTTT
j_call: TRBJ2-3
v_call: TRBV4-1
clone_size: once
d_call: .

cdr3_aa: CASSQQGARGTEAFF
cdr3_nt: TGTGCCAGCAGTCAACAGGGGGCGAGGGGCACTGAAGCTTTCTTT
j_call: TRBJ1-1
v_call: TRBV2
clone_size: .
d_call: TRBD1

cdr3_aa: CASSFGGPMNTEAFF
cdr3_nt: TGTGCCAGCAGCTTTGGAGGGCCCATGAACACTGAAGCTTTCTTT
j_call: TRBJ1-1
v_call: TRBV7-9
clone_size: .
d_call: .

cdr3_aa: CAWSVGQGDEQFF
cdr3_nt: TGTGCCTGGAGTGTAGGGCAGGGAGATGAGCAGTTCTTC
j_call: TRBJ2-1
v_call: TRBV30
clone_size: .
d_call: .

cdr3_aa: CASRTPGLAGGNRELFF
cdr3_nt: TGTGCAAGTCGCACTCCGGGACTAGCGGGGGGGAACAGGGAGCTGTTTTTT
j_call: TRBJ2-2
v_call: TRBV12-2
clone_size: .
d_call: .

cdr3_aa: CASSLGIGYEQYF
cdr3_nt: TGCGCCAGCAGCTTGGGAATAGGGTACGAGCAGTACTTC
j_call: TRBJ2-7
v_call: TRBV5-1
clone_size: .
d_call: .

cdr3_aa: CASSISGGDYGYTF
cdr3_nt: TGTGCCAGTAGTATCTCGGGGGGCGACTATGGCTACACCTTC
j_call: TRBJ1-2
v_call: TRBV19
clone_size: .
d_call: .

cdr3_aa: CASSQGPNYGYTF
cdr3_nt: TGTGCCAGCAGCCAGGGGCCTAACTATGGCTACACCTTC
j_call: TRBJ1-2
v_call: TRBV2
clone_size: .
d_call: .

cdr3_aa: CAWSAGNNEQFF
cdr3_nt: TGTGCCTGGAGTGCCGGGAACAATGAGCAGTTCTTC
j_call: TRBJ2-1
v_call: TRBV30
clone_size: .
d_call: .

cdr3_aa: CASSYSMAGTDTQYF
cdr3_nt: TGTGCCAGCAGTTACTCGATGGCGGGCACAGATACGCAGTATTTT
j_call: TRBJ2-3
v_call: TRBV6-5
clone_size: .
d_call: .

cdr3_aa: CASSPQGEGPYNSPLHF
cdr3_nt: TGTGCCAGCTCTCCACAGGGAGAGGGACCCTATAATTCACCCCTCCACTTT
j_call: TRBJ1-6
v_call: TRBV18
clone_size: .
d_call: .

cdr3_aa: CASSTDRLNEQFF
cdr3_nt: TGTGCCAGCAGCACGGACAGACTCAATGAGCAGTTCTTC
j_call: TRBJ2-1
v_call: TRBV7-7
clone_size: .
d_call: .

cdr3_aa: CASSPQGDPGNTIYF
cdr3_nt: TGTGCCAGTAGCCCACAGGGGGATCCTGGAAACACCATATATTTT
j_call: TRBJ1-3
v_call: TRBV19
clone_size: .
d_call: TRBD1

cdr3_aa: CASSRGGSTDTQYF
cdr3_nt: TGCGCCAGCAGCCGCGGGGGGAGCACAGATACGCAGTATTTT
j_call: TRBJ2-3
v_call: TRBV5-1
clone_size: .
d_call: TRBD2

cdr3_aa: CASSHAGQETQYF
cdr3_nt: TGTGCCAGCAGCCATGCAGGGCAAGAGACCCAGTACTTC
j_call: TRBJ2-5
v_call: TRBV16
clone_size: once
d_call: .

cdr3_aa: CASSGFAAKNIQYF
cdr3_nt: TGTGCCAGCAGTGGTTTCGCAGCCAAAAACATTCAGTACTTC
j_call: TRBJ2-4
v_call: TRBV2
clone_size: .
d_call: .

cdr3_aa: CASSPSGGAVDTQYF
cdr3_nt: TGTGCCAGCAGCCCGAGCGGGGGGGCTGTAGATACGCAGTATTTT
j_call: TRBJ2-3
v_call: TRBV11-2
clone_size: .
d_call: TRBD2

cdr3_aa: CASSKAIKQGRGTGELFF
cdr3_nt: TGTGCCAGCAGCAAAGCAATTAAGCAGGGAAGGGGCACCGGGGAGCTGTTTTTT
j_call: TRBJ2-2
v_call: TRBV21-1
clone_size: .
d_call: .

cdr3_aa: CASKLAGGPGYEQYF
cdr3_nt: TGCGCCAGCAAGCTAGCGGGGGGCCCCGGCTACGAGCAGTACTTC
j_call: TRBJ2-7
v_call: TRBV5-1
clone_size: once
d_call: TRBD2

cdr3_aa: CASSFLQGTDTQYF
cdr3_nt: TGTGCCAGCAGCTTCCTCCAGGGGACAGATACGCAGTATTTT
j_call: TRBJ2-3
v_call: TRBV5-4
clone_size: .
d_call: .

cdr3_aa: CASSMGLASYNEQFF
cdr3_nt: TGCGCCAGCAGCATGGGACTAGCGTCGTACAATGAGCAGTTCTTC
j_call: TRBJ2-1
v_call: TRBV5-1
clone_size: .
d_call: TRBD2

cdr3_aa: CASQGDRGPYNEQFF
cdr3_nt: TGTGCCAGCCAGGGGGACAGGGGGCCCTACAATGAGCAGTTCTTC
j_call: TRBJ2-1
v_call: TRBV2
clone_size: .
d_call: TRBD1

cdr3_aa: CASSLDGSSRYTQYF
cdr3_nt: TGCGCCAGCAGCTTGGATGGGTCTTCAAGGTATACGCAGTATTTT
j_call: TRBJ2-3
v_call: TRBV5-1
clone_size: .
d_call: .

cdr3_aa: CASSMDRVNTEAFF
cdr3_nt: TGTGCCAGCAGCATGGACAGGGTTAACACTGAAGCTTTCTTT
j_call: TRBJ1-1
v_call: TRBV7-2
clone_size: .
d_call: TRBD1

cdr3_aa: CASHQGGYEQYF
cdr3_nt: TGTGCCTCCCACCAGGGGGGCTACGAGCAGTACTTC
j_call: TRBJ2-7
v_call: TRBV30
clone_size: .
d_call: .

cdr3_aa: CASSQEIKDSIGQYF
cdr3_nt: TGCGCCAGCAGCCAAGAAATAAAGGACTCCATCGGGCAGTACTTC
j_call: TRBJ2-7
v_call: TRBV4-3
clone_size: few
d_call: .

cdr3_aa: CASSQERGGPSTDTQYF
cdr3_nt: TGCGCCAGCAGCCAAGAACGGGGGGGGCCGAGCACAGATACGCAGTATTTT
j_call: TRBJ2-3
v_call: TRBV4-1
clone_size: .
d_call: TRBD2

cdr3_aa: CASSPGQLNGYTF
cdr3_nt: TGTGCCAGCAGTCCTGGACAGTTAAATGGCTACACCTTC
j_call: TRBJ1-2
v_call: TRBV7-8
clone_size: .
d_call: .

cdr3_aa: CASSITGLKNYGYTF
cdr3_nt: TGTGCCAGTAGTATAACGGGACTGAAAAACTATGGCTACACCTTC
j_call: TRBJ1-2
v_call: TRBV19
clone_size: .
d_call: .

cdr3_aa: CASSISAGLTSEAFF
cdr3_nt: TGTGCCAGTAGTATATCGGCAGGGTTAACATCTGAAGCTTTCTTT
j_call: TRBJ1-1
v_call: TRBV19
clone_size: .
d_call: .

cdr3_aa: CAWSVGGRRGNTEAFF
cdr3_nt: TGTGCCTGGAGTGTGGGGGGACGTAGGGGGAACACTGAAGCTTTCTTT
j_call: TRBJ1-1
v_call: TRBV30
clone_size: .
d_call: .

cdr3_aa: CASTRTAMNTEAFF
cdr3_nt: TGTGCCAGCACCCGGACAGCGATGAACACTGAAGCTTTCTTT
j_call: TRBJ1-1
v_call: TRBV27
clone_size: .
d_call: .

cdr3_aa: CASSGRTSGGTDTQYF
cdr3_nt: TGTGCCAGCAGTGGACGGACTAGCGGTGGCACAGATACGCAGTATTTT
j_call: TRBJ2-3
v_call: TRBV2
clone_size: .
d_call: TRBD2

cdr3_aa: CASSQERGGGTEAFF
cdr3_nt: TGTGCCAGCAGCCAAGAAAGAGGAGGGGGCACTGAAGCTTTCTTT
j_call: TRBJ1-1
v_call: TRBV4-2
clone_size: .
d_call: .

cdr3_aa: CASRDRGEKLFF
cdr3_nt: TGTGCCAGCAGAGACAGAGGAGAAAAACTGTTTTTT
j_call: TRBJ1-4
v_call: TRBV6-6
clone_size: .
d_call: .

cdr3_aa: CTSSQPLAGWSNTGELFF
cdr3_nt: TGCACCAGCAGCCAACCACTAGCGGGGTGGTCGAACACCGGGGAGCTGTTTTTT
j_call: TRBJ2-2
v_call: TRBV1
clone_size: .
d_call: .

cdr3_aa: CASSLRSSYNSPLHF
cdr3_nt: TGTGCCAGCAGTTTGAGGAGCTCCTATAATTCACCCCTCCACTTT
j_call: TRBJ1-6
v_call: TRBV28
clone_size: .
d_call: .

cdr3_aa: CASSGQGATYNEQFF
cdr3_nt: TGTGCCAGCAGTGGACAGGGGGCAACCTACAATGAGCAGTTCTTC
j_call: TRBJ2-1
v_call: TRBV2
clone_size: .
d_call: TRBD1

cdr3_aa: CASSYGPGDNYGYTF
cdr3_nt: TGTGCCAGCAGTTACGGCCCGGGAGACAACTATGGCTACACCTTC
j_call: TRBJ1-2
v_call: TRBV6-5
clone_size: once
d_call: .

cdr3_aa: CAINSMQGGYTF
cdr3_nt: TGTGCCATCAATTCGATGCAGGGTGGCTACACCTTC
j_call: TRBJ1-2
v_call: TRBV10-3
clone_size: .
d_call: .

cdr3_aa: CASSLSPGPYEQYF
cdr3_nt: TGTGCCAGCAGTCTTTCCCCCGGGCCCTACGAGCAGTACTTC
j_call: TRBJ2-7
v_call: TRBV27
clone_size: once
d_call: .